This T cell receptor beta chain is drawn from a study of blood T cells in healthy people across ages. This clonotype appeared once. Its matching antigen is unknown. V shed 3 bases and J shed 5 bases, with 20 bases lying between them. The germline gives CDR1 SEHNR, CDR2 FQNEAQ (reference sequence). The length of the CDR3 is 16 residues. Study-level results: As naive T cell percentage varied, TCR beta diversity correlated strongly with it.

Collection of roughly 10 milliliters of peripheral blood was performed for each donor. Per-sample PBMC isolation yielded at least 6 million cells. The use of a sample-barcoded 5' primer and a J-beta primer mix characterized a second PCR of 7 to 11 cycles. TCRdb analysed the 5' RACE reads with MiXCR anew, one entry per CDR3 protein. The sample shows about 1.8 million distinct CDR3 sequences, 49% of them seen only once. What was sequenced was blood. The clonotype comes from a woman aged 35 to 49 in good health. This chain joins TRBV7-9 and TRBJ2-7, with D possibly being TRBD2 (6 bases). CDR3 DNA sequence: TGTGCCAGCAGCTTTCCCCAAAGGGTCCCGGGGGACGAGCAGTACTTC. This translates into CASSFPQRVPGDEQYF.